This TCR beta chain was sequenced in a study of neurological immune-mediated disorders. Study conclusions and caveats: None of the features examined (clinical or MRI) was associated with the multiple sclerosis repertoire cluster.

This CDR3 contains 11 residues. In germline, CDR1 is DFQATT, CDR2 SNEGSKA (reference sequence). Trimming pared 4 bases from V and 1 base from J, leaving 4 bases between. There are many counts of this clonotype. What it recognizes is unknown. It was by 5'RACE with 10-nucleotide random UMIs that the cDNA was made. TCRdb re-analysed the 5' RACE reads in MiXCR, keeping a single row per CDR3 protein. The sample consists of tens of thousands of distinct CDR3 sequences, about 4% of them appearing once. Sequencing used PBMCs. The receptor comes from a woman in her 50s with multiple sclerosis. The gene calls are TRBV20-1 and TRBJ1-1; the D is unclear. The CDR3 is CSATGNTEAFF. As DNA, the CDR3 is TGCAGTGCTACAGGGAACACTGAAGCTTTCTTT.